The 23 T cell receptor beta chains below come from one sample, sequenced in a study of blood T cell repertoires in COVID-19 (TCRdb year 2020). Library method: the immunoSEQ multiplex PCR assay. The table comes from immuneACCESS by way of TCRdb, which keeps in-frame sequences with V and J called. Part of the clones is missing from these tables; in studies checked, under half for an unresolved V gene and the rest for unknown reasons. Here the sample has 75,000 to 100,000 clones; 81% occur a single time. Clones ranked in the top ten supply about 4% of the sample. The sample was peripheral blood. These receptors all come from a man aged 60-69 years with acute or convalescent COVID-19.

The gene calls are TRBV3-1 (or the pseudogene TRBV3-2) and TRBJ2-7; the match to TRBD2 covers 8 bases. This CDR3 is 15 amino acids long. Per germline, CDR1 LGHDT and CDR2 YNNKEL (reference sequence). Trimming at V came to 1 base and at J to 1 base, leaving 3 bases not matched to a gene. The CDR3 protein is CASSQGREASYEQYF. CDR3 DNA sequence: TGTGCCAGCAGCCAAGGGCGGGAGGCTTCCTACGAGCAGTACTTC.

This chain joins TRBV7-2 and TRBJ2-1; 12 positions agree with TRBD2. The germline V gene encodes CDR1 SGHTA and CDR2 FQGNSA. The CDR3 runs to 16 residues. Trimming at V came to 5 bases and at J to 1 base, leaving 3 bases not matched to a gene. CDR3 amino acids: CASSDTSGRSYNEQFF. In DNA, the CDR3 is TGTGCCAGCAGCGACACTAGCGGGAGGTCCTACAATGAGCAGTTCTTC.

The chain has TRBV6-5 and TRBJ2-5; TRBD1 agrees at 10 bases. V lost 0 bases to trimming and J lost 3 bases; unmatched junction nucleotides: 4. The CDR3 runs 16 residues. Germline CDR1 reads MNHEY; CDR2 reads SVGAGI. This chain's CDR3 is CASSYSGTGDKETQYF. For the CDR3, the DNA is TGTGCCAGCAGTTACTCGGGGACAGGGGACAAAGAGACCCAGTACTTC.

The chain is built from TRBV6-2 or TRBV6-3 and TRBJ1-1; D unresolved. The CDR3 runs 11 residues. The V end was cut by 3 bases, the J end by 10 bases, with 9 bases between. Germline V gene sequence: CDR1 MNHEY, CDR2 SVGEGT. CDR3 sequence (DNA): TGTGCCAGCAGTTATCGACAAGGAGCTTTCTTT. This sequence encodes CASSYRQGAFF.

The gene calls are TRBV7-2 and TRBJ1-6; D gene unclear. CDR3 length: 12 residues. Germline-derived CDR1 and CDR2 are SGHTA and FQGNSA. V lost 2 bases, J lost 12 bases, and 8 bases lay in between. This CDR3 is CASSLTRGPLHF. The CDR3 region has the DNA TGTGCCAGCAGCTTAACCCGCGGACCCCTCCACTTT.

The CDR3 DNA is TGTGCCAGCAGCTACCCGACGGGGGATGCCAAAAACATTCAGTACTTC. Protein: CASSYPTGDAKNIQYF. The chain recombines TRBV11-3 with TRBJ2-4, with D tentatively TRBD2 (6 bases). V dropped 4 bases and J dropped 1 base, with 14 bases sitting between them. CDR3 length: 16 amino acids. Looked up from germline, CDR1 is SGHNT and CDR2 is YENEEA.

The chain employs TRBV27 and TRBJ2-7; 10 nucleotides line up with TRBD1. The CDR3 covers 15 residues. Trimming at V came to 0 bases and at J to 5 bases, leaving 4 bases not matched to a gene. The V gene's germline CDR1 is MNHEY and CDR2 SMNVEV (reference sequence). The CDR3 region is CASSLSLGQGNEQYF. The CDR3 DNA reads as TGTGCCAGCAGTTTATCTCTGGGACAGGGGAACGAGCAGTACTTC.

This chain links TRBV28 with TRBJ2-1; 9 positions agree with TRBD2. Germline V gene data show CDR1 as MDHEN and CDR2 as SYDVKM. This CDR3 is built from 14 residues. J was trimmed by 7 bases and V by 10 bases; bases with no gene match: 11. The CDR3 nucleotides read TGTGCCACCCATTTAGCGGGAGCTTCGAATGAGCAGTTCTTC. This sequence encodes CATHLAGASNEQFF. The entire variable domain, with the rest obtained from reference TRBV28 and TRBJ2-1, is as follows: DVKVTQSSRYLVKRTGEKVFLECVQDMDHENMFWYRQDPGLGLRLIYFSYDVKMKEKGDIPEGYSVSREKKERFSLILESASTNQTSMYLCATHLAGASNEQFFGPGTRLTVL.

This rearrangement joins TRBV4-2 to TRBJ1-5; 9 bases agree with TRBD1. This CDR3 comprises 15 residues. V dropped 4 bases and J dropped 7; count of bases not matched to a gene: 8. From germline, CDR1 is LGHNA and CDR2 YNFKEQ. CDR3 nucleotides: TGTGCCAGCAGCCCAGGCGCGACAGGGGGGCAGCCCCAGCATTTT. It codes for CASSPGATGGQPQHF.

In regard to this clone: Other DNA sequences of this sample code for an identical CDR3. V gene TRBV15 combines with J gene TRBJ2-5, with 13 bases matching TRBD2. Per the germline V gene, CDR1 is LNHNV and CDR2 is YYDKDF (reference sequence). The junction had 0 bases not matched to a gene; V was cut back by 1 base and J by 1 base. The CDR3 runs to 16 residues. CDR3 region: CATSRGTSGGQETQYF. The CDR3 bases are TGTGCCACCAGCAGAGGGACTAGCGGGGGCCAAGAGACCCAGTACTTC.

J is TRBJ2-7 and V is TRBV2, with D maybe TRBD2 (6 bases). The length of the CDR3 is 14 residues. Germline CDR1 SNHLY, CDR2 FYNNEI. V lost 1 base and J lost 8, with 15 bases in between. The CDR3 here is CASSEEMGLSKQYF. CDR3 in DNA: TGTGCCAGCAGTGAAGAAATGGGACTTTCAAAGCAGTACTTC.

The V call is TRBV28, the J call TRBJ1-5; possible D gene TRBD1, 6 bases. The germline gives CDR1 MDHEN, CDR2 SYDVKM. Between the trimmed V and J ends, which lost 3 bases and 7 bases, there was a span of 19 bases. The CDR3 is 16 residues long. CDR3 in amino acids: CASSFGARGATQPQHF. CDR3 nucleotide sequence: TGTGCCAGCAGTTTCGGGGCCAGGGGCGCCACCCAGCCCCAGCATTTT.

V usage is TRBV11-2 and J usage is TRBJ2-5; 9 nucleotides match TRBD2. V was pared by 5 bases and J by 5 bases, with 6 bases of the junction left unmatched. CDR1 and CDR2 (germline): SGHAT, FQNNGV. The CDR3 is 14 amino acids. CDR3 amino acids: CASSNMGLAETQYF. In DNA form, the CDR3 reads TGTGCCAGCAGCAATATGGGACTAGCCGAGACCCAGTACTTC.

The V and J genes are TRBV5-4 and TRBJ1-2, with 12 bases aligning to TRBD1. V was pared by 3 bases and J by 8 bases, with 5 bases of the junction left unmatched. Germline values: CDR1 SGHNT, CDR2 YYREEE (reference sequence). This CDR3 is built from 14 residues. The CDR3 is CASSWDRGREGYTF. CDR3 DNA sequence: TGTGCCAGCAGCTGGGACAGGGGGCGGGAAGGCTACACCTTC. Full variable domain (missing parts from reference TRBV5-4 and TRBJ1-2): ETGVTQSPTHLIKTRGQQVTLRCSSQSGHNTVSWYQQALGQGPQFIFQYYREEENGRGNFPPRFSGLQFPNYSSELNVNALELDDSALYLCASSWDRGREGYTFGSGTRLTVV.

The chain recombines TRBV7-9 with TRBJ2-7, with 11 bases lining up with TRBD1. The germline CDR1 and CDR2 sequences are SEHNR and FQNEAQ (reference sequence). CDR3 length: 16 amino acids. Trimming at V came to 3 bases and at J to 5 bases, leaving 9 bases not matched to a gene. This CDR3 reads CASSFDRTGGMNEQYF. For the CDR3, the DNA is TGTGCCAGCAGCTTCGATAGGACAGGGGGCATGAACGAGCAGTACTTC.

J is TRBJ2-3 and V is TRBV9, with a weak D call TRBD1 (5 bases). V lost 0 bases, J lost 2 bases, and 10 bases lay in between. The CDR3 runs to 15 residues. CDR1 and CDR2 from the germline V gene are SGDLS and YYNGEE. The CDR3 sequence: CASSVEGHFTDTQYF. CDR3 in DNA: TGTGCCAGCAGCGTAGAGGGGCATTTCACAGATACGCAGTATTTT.

The sample holds a few counts of this clone. J is TRBJ1-2 and V is TRBV2; TRBD1 might be the D (6 bases). CDR1 and CDR2 (germline): SNHLY, FYNNEI. Trimming cost V 2 bases and J 2 bases, with 9 bases left between them. The length of the CDR3 is 14 residues. This CDR3 is CASSEQGRNYGYTF. CDR3 coding DNA: TGTGCCAGCAGTGAACAGGGGCGCAACTATGGCTACACCTTC.

The gene calls are TRBV12-5 and TRBJ1-2; maybe TRBD1 (5 bases). V gave up 1 base and J gave up 4 bases, with 7 bases separating them. This CDR3 is built from 13 residues. Germline V CDR1 and CDR2: LGHNT, FRNRAP. In nucleotides, the CDR3 is TGTGCTAGTGGTTTGGGACAGATCTATGGCTACACCTTC. This translates into CASGLGQIYGYTF.

The chain recombines TRBV6-5 with TRBJ1-2; TRBD1 aligns across 7 bases. This CDR3 is 13 amino acids long. J lost 6 bases, V lost 2 bases, and 3 bases had no gene match. The germline V gene has CDR1 MNHEY and CDR2 SVGAGI. The CDR3 loop reads CASSYRQGNGYTF. The CDR3 DNA sequence: TGTGCCAGCAGTTACCGACAGGGAAATGGCTACACCTTC.

J is TRBJ2-1 and V is TRBV11-3; no firm D call. CDR3 size: 15 residues. Trimming took off 0 bases at V and 8 bases at J, with 14 bases between the two ends. The germline V gene has CDR1 SGHNT and CDR2 YENEEA. CDR3 sequence reads: CASSLDRGPLHEQFF. The CDR3 region has the DNA TGTGCCAGCAGCTTAGATCGAGGCCCTCTCCATGAGCAGTTCTTC.

This clone showed up just once. This chain connects TRBV12-3 or TRBV12-4 to TRBJ1-2; perhaps TRBD1 as D (6 bases). Trimming removed 6 bases at V and 4 bases at J, with 12 bases between. The CDR3 has 13 residues. The CDR3 spells CASRPDSRYGYTF. The CDR3 DNA is TGTGCCAGCAGGCCGGACAGCCGCTATGGCTACACCTTC.

This clone has a handful of counts. V is TRBV19 and J is TRBJ2-2; 7 positions agree with TRBD1. V shed 5 bases, J shed 5 bases, and the junction held 11 bases outside the gene matches. The CDR3 is made up of 16 amino acids. CDR1 and CDR2 from the germline V gene are LNHDA and SQIVND (reference sequence). The CDR3 nucleotides are TGTGCCAGTAGTTTGCCGACAGGGAGATTAACCGGGGAGCTGTTTTTT. Protein: CASSLPTGRLTGELFF.

This chain uses TRBV7-9 with TRBJ1-4; TRBD1 might be the D (6 bases). The germline CDR1 and CDR2 sequences are SEHNR and FQNEAQ (reference sequence). Trimming took off 1 base at V and 16 bases at J, with 13 bases between the two ends. This CDR3 spans 12 amino acids. In DNA form, the CDR3 reads TGTGCCAGCAGCTTAGGAGTCTCGGGACAGTTTTTT. Amino acid sequence: CASSLGVSGQFF.